This section outlines one TCR beta chain sequence together with its context. The antigen this receptor binds is unknown. Base qualities are not at hand, and no much larger clone is one base apart. CDR1 and CDR2 are drawn from the germline V gene: SGHDT, YYEEEE. V sheds 0 bases and J sheds 4 bases, leaving 11 bases between their ends. From the cysteine through the phenylalanine, the CDR3 covers 16 amino acids. Solely the CDR3 DNA is kept, with 48 bases framed from the first base. These data originate in a study of cytomegalovirus exposure and HLA in healthy donors (TCRdb year 2017). Broadly, across the study: According to a later analysis, one platform produced both the roughly 120 validation repertoires and the 550 to 800 repertoires of the first cohort. Along with the approximately 650-subject first cohort, a separate validation cohort of over a hundred different subjects was used. The study combined high-throughput TCR immunosequencing, statistical association of individual TCRs with disease status, and machine learning to predict cytomegalovirus infection status. The study was designed to test whether signatures of past pathogen exposure could be identified by cataloging public T cell receptors.

Libraries were built with the immunoSEQ multiplex PCR assay. The authors processed their data as follows. To diagnose cytomegalovirus status from the catalog of TCR beta chain sequences, a statistical classification framework was built. This immuneACCESS table, as held by TCRdb, lists in-frame sequences with V and J called but not all clones. Of the missing ones, under half trace to an unresolved V gene in checked studies; the others have no known cause. For V, J and clone size, that table is used; D and trimming come from the DNA. This sample gives under 150,000 clones in total; about 90% of them show up just once. The ten top clones hold around 8% of the sample. The study at large found these results: The classifier was reported to diagnose cytomegalovirus status with high specificity and sensitivity in both the original and validation cohorts. Of the cluster scores, about 94% were above 0 in a later analysis, which found that TCRs clustered in the first cohort also tended to co-occur in the 120 validation repertoires. The study listed 150 to 200 TCR beta chains as associated with cytomegalovirus. A later analysis lacked HLA typing for the validation cohort, so it scored co-occurrence in that cohort across all 120 repertoires. According to the authors, the approach could potentially be generalized to other disease states and immunological phenotypes. Three of the identified cytomegalovirus-associated TCR beta chains were confirmed in vitro to be specific for cytomegalovirus antigens. Most TCR sequences were observed very rarely across donors, whereas some public TCRs were present in many individuals.

Separate from the roughly 660-subject first cohort, the validation cohort of some 130 subjects was the group to which the donors belonged. The receptor chain draws on TRBV5-6 and TRBJ1-6; TRBD1 might be the D gene, on 5 matching bases. This TCR came from a woman aged 18-29 years in good health and CMV-seropositive. Specimen: PBMCs. CDR3 region: CASSLVSGIYNSPLHF. The nucleotide sequence is given as TGTGCCAGCAGCTTGGTATCAGGGATTTATAATTCACCCCTCCACTTT.